This paragraph reports one TCR beta chain. Its antigen is undetermined. Germline CDR1 reads SGHRS; CDR2 reads YFSETQ. The J segment lost 5 bases and the V segment lost 5 bases, leaving 13 bases of the junction unmatched. CDR3 size: 15 residues. PCR involved 60 Vbeta and 13 Jbeta primers. Sequencing was performed with immunoSEQ multiplex PCR; in TCRdb, only in-frame clones are kept and a portion is missing. The sample lists about 130,000 clones; roughly 80% were seen once. This record belongs to a study of cytomegalovirus exposure and HLA in healthy donors. Study-wide results and limits: Cytomegalovirus status was reportedly diagnosed by the classifier with high specificity and sensitivity. Among immune exposure information, only CMV serostatus was available.

Sequenced material: PBMCs. The rearrangement joins TRBV5-1 to TRBJ2-7; 7 bases match TRBD1. This receptor was identified in a man in his late teens or twenties in good health and CMV-seropositive. CDR3 nucleotide sequence: TGCGCCAGCAGGCCTCGGACAGGAACTCTCCACGAGCAGTACTTC. It yields the protein CASRPRTGTLHEQYF.